The sequence of this T cell receptor (beta chain) was determined in a study of CD4 T cells in relation to SARS-CoV-2 and coronaviruses. Study conclusions and caveats: SARS-CoV-2-driven expansion was significantly weaker in crossreactive than monoreactive clones.

Germline CDR1 is ENHRY and CDR2 is SYGVKD. CDR3 size: 15 residues. V was clipped by 0 bases and J by 4 bases, with 10 bases between them. Assay used: immunoSEQ multiplex PCR; TCRdb lists only in-frame clones, some missing. The table lists about 28,000 clones, 76% of them singletons. A remark on this clone: Its antigen is still unknown.

Unexposed donor CD4+ T cells date from 2011-2018, before the COVID-19 pandemic. The cells were cultured for under 13 days before CD4+ T cells were isolated. Sequencing was done on a sample of CD4+ T cells from PBMCs, cultured in vitro. The chain joins TRBV10-3 to TRBJ2-1; D uncertain. This receptor was identified in a human donor in good health. The DNA for the CDR3 is TGTGCCATCAGTGAGTCAAGTGGTAGATACAATGAGCAGTTCTTC. This encodes CAISESSGRYNEQFF.